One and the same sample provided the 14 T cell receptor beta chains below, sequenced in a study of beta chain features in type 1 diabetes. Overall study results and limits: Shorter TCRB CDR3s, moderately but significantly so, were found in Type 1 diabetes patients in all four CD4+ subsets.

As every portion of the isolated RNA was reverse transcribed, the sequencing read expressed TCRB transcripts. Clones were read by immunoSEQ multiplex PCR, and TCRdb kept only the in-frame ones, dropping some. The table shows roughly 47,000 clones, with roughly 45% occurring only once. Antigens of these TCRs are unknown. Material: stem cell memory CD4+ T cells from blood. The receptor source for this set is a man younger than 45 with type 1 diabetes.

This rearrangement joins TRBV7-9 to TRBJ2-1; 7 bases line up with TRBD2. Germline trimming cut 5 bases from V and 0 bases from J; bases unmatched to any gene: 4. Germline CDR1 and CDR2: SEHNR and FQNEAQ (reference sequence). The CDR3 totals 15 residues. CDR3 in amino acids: CASSPWEGSYNEQFF. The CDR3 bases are TGTGCCAGCAGCCCATGGGAGGGCTCCTACAATGAGCAGTTCTTC. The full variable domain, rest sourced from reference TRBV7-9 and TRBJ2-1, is DTGVSQNPRHKITKRGQNVTFRCDPISEHNRLYWYRQTLGQGPEFLTYFQNEAQLEKSRLLSDRFSAERPKGSFSTLEIQRTEQGDSAMYLCASSPWEGSYNEQFFGPGTRLTVL.

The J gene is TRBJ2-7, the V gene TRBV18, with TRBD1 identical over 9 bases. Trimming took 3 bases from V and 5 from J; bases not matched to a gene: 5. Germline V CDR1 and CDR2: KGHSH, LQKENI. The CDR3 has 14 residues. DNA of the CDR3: TGTGCCAGCTCACCGGGACAGGGTTTCGACGAGCAGTACTTC. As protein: CASSPGQGFDEQYF.

The CDR3 sequence: CASSHLARQDSGANVLTF. The CDR3 bases are TGTGCCAGCAGCCATCTTGCGAGGCAAGACTCTGGGGCCAACGTCCTGACTTTC. The chain employs TRBV4-2 and TRBJ2-6; D is uncertain. CDR3 size: 18 residues. The V gene lost 3 bases and the J gene lost 0 bases, with 15 bases spanning the gap. Germline CDR1 and CDR2: LGHNA and YNFKEQ.

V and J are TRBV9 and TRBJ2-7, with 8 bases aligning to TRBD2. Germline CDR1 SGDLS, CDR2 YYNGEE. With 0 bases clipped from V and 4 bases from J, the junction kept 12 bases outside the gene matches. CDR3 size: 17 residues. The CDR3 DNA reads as TGTGCCAGCAGCGTAGGACTAGGAGCGGGAGTCCCATACGAGCAGTACTTC. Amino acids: CASSVGLGAGVPYEQYF.

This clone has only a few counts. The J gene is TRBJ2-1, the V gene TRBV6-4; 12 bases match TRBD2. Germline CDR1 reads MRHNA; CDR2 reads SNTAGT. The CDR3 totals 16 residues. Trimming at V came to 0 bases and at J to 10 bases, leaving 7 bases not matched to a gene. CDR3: CASSDSRLAGVKEQFF. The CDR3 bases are TGTGCCAGCAGTGACTCTAGACTAGCGGGAGTCAAGGAGCAGTTCTTC.

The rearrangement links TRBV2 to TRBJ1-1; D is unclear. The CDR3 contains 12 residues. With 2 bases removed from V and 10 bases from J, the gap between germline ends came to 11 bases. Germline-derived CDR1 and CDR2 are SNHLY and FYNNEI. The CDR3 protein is CASSERESTAFF. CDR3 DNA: TGTGCCAGCAGTGAAAGGGAGAGTACAGCTTTCTTT.

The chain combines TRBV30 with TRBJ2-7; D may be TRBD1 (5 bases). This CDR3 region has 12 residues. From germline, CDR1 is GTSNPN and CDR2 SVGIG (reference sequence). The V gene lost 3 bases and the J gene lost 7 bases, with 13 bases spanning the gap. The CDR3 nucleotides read TGTGCCTGGAGCAGGGTTGGTGTAGAGCAGTACTTC. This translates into CAWSRVGVEQYF.

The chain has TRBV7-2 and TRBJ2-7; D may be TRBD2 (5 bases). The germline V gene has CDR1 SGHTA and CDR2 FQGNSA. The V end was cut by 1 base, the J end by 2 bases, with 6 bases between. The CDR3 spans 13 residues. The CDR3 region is CASSLGEPYEQYF. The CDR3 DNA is TGTGCCAGCAGCTTAGGGGAGCCCTACGAGCAGTACTTC.

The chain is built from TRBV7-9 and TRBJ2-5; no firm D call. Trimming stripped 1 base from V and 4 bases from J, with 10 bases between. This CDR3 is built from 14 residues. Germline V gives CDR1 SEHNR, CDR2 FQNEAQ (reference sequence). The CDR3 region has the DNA TGTGCCAGCAGCTTAGTTTCCGGTACAGAGACCCAGTACTTC. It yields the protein CASSLVSGTETQYF. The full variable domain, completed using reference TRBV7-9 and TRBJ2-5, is DTGVSQNPRHKITKRGQNVTFRCDPISEHNRLYWYRQTLGQGPEFLTYFQNEAQLEKSRLLSDRFSAERPKGSFSTLEIQRTEQGDSAMYLCASSLVSGTETQYFGPGTRLLVL.

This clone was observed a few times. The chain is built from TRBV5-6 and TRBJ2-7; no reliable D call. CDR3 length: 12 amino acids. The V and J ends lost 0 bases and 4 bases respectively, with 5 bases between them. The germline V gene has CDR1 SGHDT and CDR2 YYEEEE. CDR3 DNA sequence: TGTGCCAGCAGCTTGGGTAAATACGAGCAGTACTTC. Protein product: CASSLGKYEQYF.

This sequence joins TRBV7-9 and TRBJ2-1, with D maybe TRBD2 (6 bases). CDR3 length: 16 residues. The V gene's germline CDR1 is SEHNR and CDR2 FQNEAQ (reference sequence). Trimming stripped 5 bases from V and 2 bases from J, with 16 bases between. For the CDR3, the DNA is TGTGCCAGCAGCCGGACTACGGGCTTCCCCTACAATGAGCAGTTCTTC. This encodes CASSRTTGFPYNEQFF.

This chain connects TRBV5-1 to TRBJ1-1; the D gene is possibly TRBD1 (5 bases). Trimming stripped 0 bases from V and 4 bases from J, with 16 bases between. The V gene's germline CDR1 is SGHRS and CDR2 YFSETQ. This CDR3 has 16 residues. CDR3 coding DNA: TGCGCCAGCAGCTTGGAAGGGCCAGGAGGGGCCACTGAAGCTTTCTTT. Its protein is CASSLEGPGGATEAFF.

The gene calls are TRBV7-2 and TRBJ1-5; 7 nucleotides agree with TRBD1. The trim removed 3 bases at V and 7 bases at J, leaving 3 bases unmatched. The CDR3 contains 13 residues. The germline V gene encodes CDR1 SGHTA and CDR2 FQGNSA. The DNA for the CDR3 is TGTGCCAGCAGCTTCGGACAGGACCAGCCCCAGCATTTT. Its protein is CASSFGQDQPQHF.

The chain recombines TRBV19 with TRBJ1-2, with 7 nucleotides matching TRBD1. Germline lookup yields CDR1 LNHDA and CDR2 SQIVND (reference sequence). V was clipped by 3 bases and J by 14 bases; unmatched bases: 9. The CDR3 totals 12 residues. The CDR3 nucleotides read TGTGCCAGTAGTATCGGGACAGAGAAAAGAACCTTC. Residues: CASSIGTEKRTF.